This TCR beta chain is drawn from a study of blood T cell repertoires in COVID-19. Study information: Specimens from acute and convalescent COVID-19 originated in the United States, Italy and Spain. In each case, the material was cDNA or gDNA derived from T cells, B-cell-depleted T cells, or PBMCs.

As processed by the authors: Amplified reference gene primers provided the basis for estimating nucleated cell counts. Clones were sequenced by immunoSEQ multiplex PCR, and TCRdb holds only the in-frame ones, with some missing. That table is the source of V, J and clone size, and D and trimming were worked out from the DNA. Among 200,000 or so clones listed, approximately 86% were seen once. Only one count was recorded for this clone. Germline lookup yields CDR1 SGHNT and CDR2 YYREEE (reference sequence). After removal of 4 bases from V and 6 bases from J, the junction contained 5 bases not matched to a gene. The CDR3 runs 13 residues.

The sample comprised peripheral blood. This chain connects TRBV5-4 to TRBJ2-7, with 9 bases matching TRBD1. The sequence came from a man aged 70 or older with active or convalescent COVID-19. In nucleotides, the CDR3 is TGTGCCAGCAGCCCCGGGACAGGGACCGAGCAGTACTTC. Translated, it gives CASSPGTGTEQYF.